The entry below gives a single T cell receptor beta chain sequence along with its context. This entry belongs to a study of shared clonotypes between healthy human individuals. Germline V gives CDR1 SGHNT, CDR2 YYREEE (reference sequence). CDR3 length equals 14 residues. The ends were cut back, 4 bases at V and 5 bases at J, with 16 bases in the middle. Original methodology: ImmunoSEQ yielded junction-only sequences lacking quality scores, so filtering differed. Sequenced by immunoSEQ multiplex PCR; TCRdb stores in-frame clones only, minus some. V and J calls and clone size are given by that table; D and trimming were obtained from the DNA. The data show approximately 2.1 million clones, 85% to 95% seen once.

This chain uses TRBV5-4 with TRBJ2-7; D ambiguous. The sample comprised naive CD4+ T cells from PBMCs. The sample's subset: CD45RA+ positively selected. This TCR was sampled from a man aged 18 to 29 in good health. Some clones in this sample may be carry-over from other donors' samples. CDR3 sequence reads: CASSQIGRADEQYF. The CDR3 DNA reads TGTGCCAGCAGCCAAATAGGACGGGCCGACGAGCAGTACTTC.